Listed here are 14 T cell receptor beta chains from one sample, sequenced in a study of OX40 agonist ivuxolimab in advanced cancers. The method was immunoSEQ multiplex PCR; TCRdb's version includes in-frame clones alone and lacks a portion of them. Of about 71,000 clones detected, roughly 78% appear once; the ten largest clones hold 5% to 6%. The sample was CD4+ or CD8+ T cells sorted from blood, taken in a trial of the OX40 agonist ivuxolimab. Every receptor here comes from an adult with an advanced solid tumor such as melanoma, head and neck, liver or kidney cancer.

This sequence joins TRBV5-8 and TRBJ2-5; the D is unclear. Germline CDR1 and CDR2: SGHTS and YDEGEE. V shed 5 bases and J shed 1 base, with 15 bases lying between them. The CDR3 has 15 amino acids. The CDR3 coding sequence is TGTGCCAGCAGACCCACCCGGCAAATCCAAGAGACCCAGTACTTC. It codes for CASRPTRQIQETQYF.

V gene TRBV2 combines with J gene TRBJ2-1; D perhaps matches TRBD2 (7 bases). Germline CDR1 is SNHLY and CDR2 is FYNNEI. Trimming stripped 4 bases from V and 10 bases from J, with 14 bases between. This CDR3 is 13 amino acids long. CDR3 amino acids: CASSGGGGGEQFF. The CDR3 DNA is TGTGCCAGCAGTGGGGGGGGAGGGGGGGAGCAGTTCTTC. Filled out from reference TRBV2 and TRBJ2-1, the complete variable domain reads EPEVTQTPSHQVTQMGQEVILRCVPISNHLYFYWYRQILGQKVEFLVSFYNNEISEKSEIFDDQFSVERPDGSNFTLKIRSTKLEDSAMYFCASSGGGGGEQFFGPGTRLTVL.

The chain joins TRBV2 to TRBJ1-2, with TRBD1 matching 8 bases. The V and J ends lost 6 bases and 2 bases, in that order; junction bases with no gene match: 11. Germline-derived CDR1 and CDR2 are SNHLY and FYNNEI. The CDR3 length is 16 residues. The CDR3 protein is CASRKPGTGINYGYTF. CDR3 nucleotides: TGTGCCAGCAGGAAACCGGGGACAGGTATCAACTATGGCTACACCTTC.

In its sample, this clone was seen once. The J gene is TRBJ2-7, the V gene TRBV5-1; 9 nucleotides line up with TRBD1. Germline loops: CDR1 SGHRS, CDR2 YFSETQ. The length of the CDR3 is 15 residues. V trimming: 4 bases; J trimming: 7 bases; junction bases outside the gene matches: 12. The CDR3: CASSTRTGVAGEQYF. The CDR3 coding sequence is TGCGCCAGCAGCACCCGGACAGGGGTTGCGGGTGAGCAGTACTTC. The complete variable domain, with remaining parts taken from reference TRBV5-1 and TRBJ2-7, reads KAGVTQTPRYLIKTRGQQVTLSCSPISGHRSVSWYQQTPGQGLQFLFEYFSETQRNKGNFPGRFSGRQFSNSRSEMNVSTLELGDSALYLCASSTRTGVAGEQYFGPGTRLTVT.

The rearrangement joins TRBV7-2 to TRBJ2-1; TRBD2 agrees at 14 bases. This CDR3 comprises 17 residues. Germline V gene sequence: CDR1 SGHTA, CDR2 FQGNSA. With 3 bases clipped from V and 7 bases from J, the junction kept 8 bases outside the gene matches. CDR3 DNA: TGTGCCAGCAGCTTCTCCCTGACTAGCGGGAGGGAAAATGAGCAGTTCTTC. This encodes CASSFSLTSGRENEQFF.

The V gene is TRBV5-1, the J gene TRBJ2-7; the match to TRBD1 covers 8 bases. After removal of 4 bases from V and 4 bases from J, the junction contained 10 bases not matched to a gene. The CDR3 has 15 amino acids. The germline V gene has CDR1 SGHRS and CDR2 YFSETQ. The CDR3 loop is CASSPRAGGRYEQYF. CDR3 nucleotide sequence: TGCGCCAGCAGCCCCCGGGCAGGGGGCAGGTACGAGCAGTACTTC.

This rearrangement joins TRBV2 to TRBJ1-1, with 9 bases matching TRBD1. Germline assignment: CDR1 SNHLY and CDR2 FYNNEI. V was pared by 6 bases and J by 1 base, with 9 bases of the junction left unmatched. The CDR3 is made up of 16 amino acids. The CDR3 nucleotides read TGTGCCAGCAGAACAGGGGGCGCGAAGCCGAACACTGAAGCTTTCTTT. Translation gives CASRTGGAKPNTEAFF.

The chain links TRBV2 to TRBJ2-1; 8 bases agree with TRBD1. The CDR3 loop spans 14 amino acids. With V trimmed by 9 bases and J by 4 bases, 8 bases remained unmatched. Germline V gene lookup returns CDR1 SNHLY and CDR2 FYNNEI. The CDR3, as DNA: TGTGCCAGTCGGACAGGGCGACAATACAATGAGCAGTTCTTC. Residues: CASRTGRQYNEQFF.

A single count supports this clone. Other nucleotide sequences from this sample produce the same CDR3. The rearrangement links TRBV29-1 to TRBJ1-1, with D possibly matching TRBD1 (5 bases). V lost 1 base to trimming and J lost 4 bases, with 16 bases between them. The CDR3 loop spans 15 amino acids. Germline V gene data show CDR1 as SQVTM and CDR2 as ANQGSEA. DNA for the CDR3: TGCAGCGTTGAAGGTGTGGGGCGGGGGGGCACTGAAGCTTTCTTT. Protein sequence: CSVEGVGRGGTEAFF.

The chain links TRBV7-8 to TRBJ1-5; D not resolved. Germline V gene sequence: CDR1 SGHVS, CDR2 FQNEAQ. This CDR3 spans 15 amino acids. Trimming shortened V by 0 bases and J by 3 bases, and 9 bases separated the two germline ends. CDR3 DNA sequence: TGTGCCAGCAGCTTAGCTGGGAGGGACAATCAGCCCCAGCATTTT. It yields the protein CASSLAGRDNQPQHF.

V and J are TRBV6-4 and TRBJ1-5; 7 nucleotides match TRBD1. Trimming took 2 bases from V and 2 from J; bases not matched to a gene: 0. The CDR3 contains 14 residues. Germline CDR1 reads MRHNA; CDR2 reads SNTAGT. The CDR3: CASSDTGGNQPQHF. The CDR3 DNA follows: TGTGCCAGCAGTGACACAGGGGGCAATCAGCCCCAGCATTTT.

CDR3 residues: CASSRQGSYNSPLHF. DNA for the CDR3: TGTGCCAGCAGTAGGCAGGGCTCCTATAATTCACCCCTCCACTTT. This rearrangement joins TRBV28 to TRBJ1-6; D might be TRBD1 (5 bases). Germline V gene lookup returns CDR1 MDHEN and CDR2 SYDVKM. Trimming took 5 bases from V and 0 from J, leaving 8 bases between them. This CDR3 spans 15 amino acids.

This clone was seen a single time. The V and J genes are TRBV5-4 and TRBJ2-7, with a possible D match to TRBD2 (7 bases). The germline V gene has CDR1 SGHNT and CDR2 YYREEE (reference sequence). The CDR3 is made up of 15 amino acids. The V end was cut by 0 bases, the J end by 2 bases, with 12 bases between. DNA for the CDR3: TGTGCCAGCAGCTTGGGAGGGGGGGGAGCCTACGAGCAGTACTTC. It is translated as CASSLGGGGAYEQYF.

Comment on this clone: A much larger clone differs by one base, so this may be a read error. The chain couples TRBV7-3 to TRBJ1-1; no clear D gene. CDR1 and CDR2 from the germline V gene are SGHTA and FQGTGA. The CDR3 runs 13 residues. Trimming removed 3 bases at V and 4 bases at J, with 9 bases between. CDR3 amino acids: CASSFAGSTEAFF. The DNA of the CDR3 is TGTGCCAGCAGCTTCGCCGGGAGCACTGAAGCTTTCTTT.